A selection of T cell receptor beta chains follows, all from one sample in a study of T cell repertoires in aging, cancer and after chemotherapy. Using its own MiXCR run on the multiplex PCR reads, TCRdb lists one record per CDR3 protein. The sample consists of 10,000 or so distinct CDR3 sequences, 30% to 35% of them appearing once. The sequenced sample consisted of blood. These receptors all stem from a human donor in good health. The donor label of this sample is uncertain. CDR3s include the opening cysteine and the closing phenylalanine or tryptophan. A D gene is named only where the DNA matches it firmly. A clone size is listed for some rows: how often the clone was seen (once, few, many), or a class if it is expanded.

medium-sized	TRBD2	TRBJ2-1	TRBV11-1	CASRSGTSRTHEQFF	TGTGCCAGCAGATCCGGGACTAGCAGGACCCATGAGCAGTTCTTC
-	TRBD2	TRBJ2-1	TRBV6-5	CASSTLAGGTYNEQFF	TGTGCCAGCAGCACCCTAGCGGGAGGGACCTACAATGAGCAGTTCTTC
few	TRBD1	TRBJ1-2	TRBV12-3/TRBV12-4	CASSLTGGYGYTF	TGTGCCAGCAGCTTAACAGGGGGCTATGGCTACACCTTC
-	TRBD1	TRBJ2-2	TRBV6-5	CASSYGRGQGGELFF	TGTGCCAGCAGTTACGGCAGGGGGCAAGGCGGGGAGCTGTTTTTT
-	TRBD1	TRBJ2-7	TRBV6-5	CASRGTGYSYEQYF	TGTGCCAGCAGGGGGACAGGGTACTCCTACGAGCAGTACTTC
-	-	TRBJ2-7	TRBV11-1	CASSSYPGVGAYEQYF	TGTGCCAGCAGTTCTTACCCCGGGGTGGGGGCCTACGAGCAGTACTTC
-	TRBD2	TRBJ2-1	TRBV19	CASTGRVRNEQFF	TGTGCCAGTACGGGGAGGGTTCGAAATGAGCAGTTCTTC
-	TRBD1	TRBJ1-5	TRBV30	CAWATGTGALRGQPQHF	TGTGCCTGGGCAACCGGGACAGGGGCCCTACGGGGTCAGCCCCAGCATTTT
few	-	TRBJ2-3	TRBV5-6	CASSFWGSGRSTDTQYF	TGTGCCAGCAGCTTTTGGGGGAGTGGTAGAAGCACAGATACGCAGTATTTT
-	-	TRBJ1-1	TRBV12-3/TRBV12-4	CASTADGFEAFF	TGTGCCAGCACCGCCGACGGTTTTGAAGCTTTCTTT
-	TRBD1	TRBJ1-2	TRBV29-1	CSVEDSGQGVYGYTF	TGCAGCGTTGAAGACTCCGGACAGGGGGTTTATGGCTACACCTTC
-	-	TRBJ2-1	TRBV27	CASSFVPSSYNEQFF	TGTGCCAGCAGTTTCGTCCCCAGCTCCTACAATGAGCAGTTCTTC
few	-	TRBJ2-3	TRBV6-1	CASSEVPRDTQYF	TGTGCCAGCAGTGAAGTGCCACGAGATACGCAGTATTTT
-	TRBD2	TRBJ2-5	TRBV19	CASSRTSGSETQYF	TGTGCCAGTAGTCGGACTAGCGGGAGTGAGACCCAGTACTTC
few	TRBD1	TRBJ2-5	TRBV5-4	CASSLAGQGDQETQYF	TGTGCCAGCAGCTTGGCGGGGCAGGGGGACCAAGAGACCCAGTACTTC
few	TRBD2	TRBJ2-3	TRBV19	CASSRLAGATDTQYF	TGTGCCAGTAGTAGGCTAGCGGGGGCCACAGATACGCAGTATTTT
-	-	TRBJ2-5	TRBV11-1	CASSFLDWGETQYF	TGTGCCAGCAGCTTTTTGGACTGGGGGGAGACCCAGTACTTC
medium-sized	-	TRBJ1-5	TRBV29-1	CSVVGDGGNQPQHF	TGCAGCGTTGTAGGGGACGGGGGTAATCAGCCCCAGCATTTT
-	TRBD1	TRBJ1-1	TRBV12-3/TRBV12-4	CASNQDRGAFF	TGTGCCAGCAACCAGGACAGGGGGGCTTTCTTT
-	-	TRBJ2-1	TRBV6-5	CASSYGGAGRLAFYNNEQFF	TGTGCCAGCAGTTACGGGGGGGCGGGAAGACTCGCTTTCTATAACAATGAGCAGTTCTTC
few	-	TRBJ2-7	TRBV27	CASSLSASASTYEQYF	TGTGCCAGCAGTTTATCCGCATCAGCGTCAACCTACGAGCAGTACTTC
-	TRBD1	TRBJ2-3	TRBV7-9	CASSLDDWDRGYTDTQYF	TGTGCCAGCAGCTTAGACGATTGGGACAGAGGTTACACAGATACGCAGTATTTT
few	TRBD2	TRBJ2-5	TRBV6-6	CASSYLLGRTRLQETQYF	TGTGCCAGCAGTTACCTTTTAGGAAGGACTAGGCTGCAAGAGACCCAGTACTTC
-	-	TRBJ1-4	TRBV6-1	CASSPQRGGNEKLFF	TGTGCCAGCAGTCCCCAGAGGGGGGGCAATGAAAAACTGTTTTTT
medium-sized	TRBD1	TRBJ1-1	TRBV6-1	CASSRDREWAFF	TGTGCCAGCAGCCGGGACAGGGAGTGGGCTTTCTTT
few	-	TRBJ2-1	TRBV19	CASSTDIYNEQFF	TGTGCCAGTAGTACGGACATTTACAATGAGCAGTTCTTC
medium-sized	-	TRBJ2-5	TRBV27	CASSLSRRETQYF	TGTGCCAGCAGTTTATCCCGAAGAGAGACCCAGTACTTC
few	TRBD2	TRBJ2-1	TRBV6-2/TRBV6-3	CASTSGRARSVGEQFF	TGTGCCAGCACAAGCGGGAGGGCCCGAAGTGTGGGTGAGCAGTTCTTC
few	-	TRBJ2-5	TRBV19	CASSSGQGRSKETQYF	TGTGCCAGTAGTAGTGGGCAGGGGAGGTCGAAAGAGACCCAGTACTTC
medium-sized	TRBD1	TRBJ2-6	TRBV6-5	CASRGQSSGANVLTF	TGTGCCAGCAGGGGACAGAGCTCTGGGGCCAACGTCCTGACTTTC
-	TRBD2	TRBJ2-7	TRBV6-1	CASTDRLAGEYEQYF	TGTGCCAGCACCGACCGACTAGCGGGAGAATACGAGCAGTACTTC
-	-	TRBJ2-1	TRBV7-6	CASSLAGAGYNEQFF	TGTGCCAGCAGCTTAGCGGGGGCGGGTTACAATGAGCAGTTCTTC
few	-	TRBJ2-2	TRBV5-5	CASSFIQAGTGELFF	TGTGCCAGCAGCTTCATCCAGGCGGGGACCGGGGAGCTGTTTTTT
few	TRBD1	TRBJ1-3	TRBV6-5	CASRSPGQGNTIYF	TGTGCCAGCAGAAGCCCGGGACAGGGAAACACCATATATTTT
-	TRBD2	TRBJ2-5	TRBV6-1	CASAPLQGLAGQTQYF	TGTGCCAGCGCGCCATTACAGGGACTAGCAGGACAGACCCAGTACTTC
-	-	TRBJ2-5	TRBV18	CASSPYPQETQYF	TGTGCCAGCTCACCATACCCCCAAGAGACCCAGTACTTC